This T cell receptor (beta chain) derives from a study of regulatory T cells in long-lasting Graves disease. The V gene end was trimmed by 1 base and the J gene end by 6 bases; junction bases not matched to a gene: 7. Germline V gives CDR1 LGHDT, CDR2 YNNKEL (reference sequence). This CDR3 contains 16 residues. Building of the TCR beta libraries involved iRepertoire HTBI primers and Arm-PCR of CDR3 regions. TCRdb re-called the multiplex PCR reads with MiXCR, one entry per CDR3 protein. The table includes approximately 270,000 distinct CDR3 sequences, 18% detected once. The study's findings and limits: Persistent disease preferred TRBV28, TRBJ1-2 and TRBJ2-5.

This clonotype occurred many times. Its antigen is not known. Time point described: newly diagnosed GD, antithyroid drugs for less than 3 months. Following extraction of RNA from PBMCs, that RNA was used to make the TCR library. Per American Thyroid Association guidelines, Graves' disease was diagnosed. These data were likewise used in another study, on T cells in Graves' hyperthyroidism and ophthalmopathy. This second study notes: The blood repertoire included most of the expanded thyroid clonotypes above 0.001.

The sample here was peripheral blood mononuclear cells (PBMCs), taken at new diagnosis, from a patient treated with antithyroid drugs. The chain employs TRBV3-1 and TRBJ2-1; TRBD2 matches at 9 bases. The TCR was taken from a woman in her 30s with Graves disease. CDR3 protein: CASSQVPAGGVNEQFF. The CDR3 DNA is TGTGCCAGCAGCCAAGTTCCAGCGGGGGGTGTCAATGAGCAGTTCTTC.